A single sample gave rise to the 29 T cell receptor beta chains below, sequenced in a study of T cell responses to AZD1222 COVID-19 vaccine. Clones were sequenced by immunoSEQ multiplex PCR, and TCRdb holds only the in-frame ones, with some missing. The sample holds some 100,000 clones, roughly 89% seen once. This sample comprised peripheral blood, obtained 28 days after the second AZD1222 dose. The receptors come from an adult who received the AZD1222 COVID-19 vaccine.

This clone has a single count. This chain uses TRBV7-2 with TRBJ2-7; 16 bases map to TRBD2. J was trimmed by 9 bases and V by 5 bases; bases with no gene match: 7. Germline CDR1 and CDR2: SGHTA and FQGNSA. CDR3 length equals 15 residues. The CDR3 DNA sequence: TGTGCCAGCAGCACGGGACTAGCGGGAGGGGGGTGGCAGTACTTC. Protein: CASSTGLAGGGWQYF.

The chain joins TRBV5-1 to TRBJ2-7; 10 bases are a match to TRBD2. The CDR3 contains 15 residues. The junction had 2 bases not matched to a gene; V was cut back by 0 bases and J by 2 bases. Per germline, CDR1 SGHRS and CDR2 YFSETQ. Here the CDR3 DNA reads TGCGCCAGCAGCTTGGGGCTAGCGGGGGCCTACGAGCAGTACTTC. Translating it yields CASSLGLAGAYEQYF.

The V call is TRBV6-2 or TRBV6-3, the J call TRBJ1-5; D is uncertain. Germline CDR1 MNHEY, CDR2 SVGEGT. The V end lost 2 bases, the J end lost 0 bases, and 8 bases lay between the germline ends. CDR3 length equals 15 residues. The CDR3 region has the DNA TGTGCCAGCAGTTACGTCCTACTTAGCAATCAGCCCCAGCATTTT. Protein product: CASSYVLLSNQPQHF.

This clone appeared a few times. V is TRBV5-1 and J is TRBJ2-3, with D possibly TRBD2 on 5 matching bases. Trimming removed 7 bases at V and 6 bases at J, with 12 bases between. The CDR3 is 12 residues long. Germline values: CDR1 SGHRS, CDR2 YFSETQ. CDR3 sequence: CASSEPGDTQYF. CDR3 DNA sequence: TGCGCCAGCTCAGAGCCGGGGGATACGCAGTATTTT.

V and J are TRBV19 and TRBJ1-3, with D uncertain. CDR1 and CDR2 (germline): LNHDA, SQIVND (reference sequence). V was trimmed by 6 bases and J by 0 bases, leaving 6 bases between them. CDR3 length equals 13 residues. The chain's CDR3 is CASRRVSGNTIYF. The CDR3 coding sequence is TGTGCCAGTAGGAGGGTCTCTGGAAACACCATATATTTT.

V and J are TRBV7-9 and TRBJ2-7, with D possibly TRBD2 on 5 matching bases. This CDR3 is built from 15 residues. Germline lookup yields CDR1 SEHNR and CDR2 FQNEAQ (reference sequence). V lost 1 base and J lost 5, with 15 bases in between. The CDR3 sequence: CASSLGFRELDEQYF. The CDR3, as DNA: TGTGCCAGCAGCTTAGGGTTCCGGGAACTCGACGAGCAGTACTTC.

The chain combines TRBV18 with TRBJ1-1, with a tentative D call TRBD1 (6 bases). In germline, CDR1 is KGHSH, CDR2 LQKENI. Trimming removed 0 bases at V and 5 bases at J, with 16 bases between. This CDR3 is built from 16 residues. CDR3 in amino acids: CASSPPGQMERTEAFF. For the CDR3, the DNA is TGTGCCAGCTCACCACCAGGACAGATGGAAAGGACTGAAGCTTTCTTT. Complete variable domain (other parts from reference TRBV18 and TRBJ1-1): NAGVMQNPRHLVRRRGQEARLRCSPMKGHSHVYWYRQLPEEGLKFMVYLQKENIIDESGMPKERFSAEFPKEGPSILRIQQVVRGDSAAYFCASSPPGQMERTEAFFGQGTRLTVV.

The rearrangement uses TRBV23-1 and TRBJ1-2, with no clear D. TRBV23-1 is given ORF status, its function remaining uncertain. This CDR3 is built from 16 residues. V lost 4 bases and J lost 4, with 19 bases in between. This CDR3 reads CASSLNTPQIPYGYTF. Here the CDR3 DNA reads TGCGCCAGCAGTCTCAATACGCCACAGATCCCCTATGGCTACACCTTC.

J is TRBJ2-5 and V is TRBV5-6; 13 positions match TRBD2. Germline V CDR1 and CDR2: SGHDT, YYEEEE. CDR3 size: 17 residues. The V gene end was trimmed by 3 bases and the J gene end by 4 bases; junction bases not matched to a gene: 9. CDR3 DNA sequence: TGTGCCAGCAGCTACCCGACTAGCGGGGGGTTGGGAGAGACCCAGTACTTC. As protein: CASSYPTSGGLGETQYF.

This chain uses TRBV7-9 with TRBJ2-5; the match to TRBD2 covers 11 bases. V lost 8 bases and J lost 7; bases outside the gene matches: 6. Germline V gene data show CDR1 as SEHNR and CDR2 as FQNEAQ (reference sequence). The CDR3 extends over 13 amino acids. The CDR3: CASGSGLAVTQYF. The CDR3, as DNA: TGTGCCAGCGGTTCGGGACTAGCGGTGACCCAGTACTTC.

J is TRBJ1-2 and V is TRBV18; a weak D match, TRBD1 (5 bases). V lost 5 bases and J lost 4, with 14 bases in between. Germline-derived CDR1 and CDR2 are KGHSH and LQKENI. CDR3 size: 14 residues. CDR3 residues: CASSEQGPGYGYTF. Written as DNA, the CDR3 is TGTGCCAGCTCAGAGCAGGGACCGGGCTATGGCTACACCTTC.

The J gene is TRBJ2-7, the V gene TRBV7-3; 13 nucleotides line up with TRBD2. Germline trimming cut 1 base from V and 5 bases from J; bases unmatched to any gene: 5. This CDR3 has 16 residues. CDR1 is SGHTA, CDR2 FQGTGA, per germline. CDR3 sequence (DNA): TGTGCCAGCAGCTTAATGGGGACTAGCGGGACAGACGAGCAGTACTTC. This translates into CASSLMGTSGTDEQYF. The full variable domain, its missing parts supplied by reference TRBV7-3 and TRBJ2-7, is GAGVSQTPSNKVTEKGKYVELRCDPISGHTALYWYRQSLGQGPEFLIYFQGTGAADDSGLPNDRFFAVRPEGSVSTLKIQRTERGDSAVYLCASSLMGTSGTDEQYFGPGTRLTVT.

This clone was picked up one time. The rearrangement uses TRBV28 and TRBJ2-7, with D perhaps matching TRBD1 (5 bases). V shed 5 bases and J shed 3 bases, with 17 bases lying between them. The CDR3 covers 15 residues. The germline gives CDR1 MDHEN, CDR2 SYDVKM. CDR3 sequence reads: CASSPALRAGYEQYF. DNA of the CDR3: TGTGCCAGCAGTCCCGCACTCAGGGCAGGCTACGAGCAGTACTTC. Using reference TRBV28 and TRBJ2-7 for the parts outside the CDR3, the full variable domain is DVKVTQSSRYLVKRTGEKVFLECVQDMDHENMFWYRQDPGLGLRLIYFSYDVKMKEKGDIPEGYSVSREKKERFSLILESASTNQTSMYLCASSPALRAGYEQYFGPGTRLTVT.

This rearrangement joins TRBV4-1 to TRBJ1-2; a possible D gene is TRBD1 (5 bases). The CDR3 extends over 15 amino acids. V dropped 0 bases and J dropped 4 bases, with 12 bases sitting between them. The V gene's germline CDR1 is MGHRA and CDR2 YSYEKL. This CDR3 reads CASSQDPGQAYGYTF. The CDR3 DNA reads TGCGCCAGCAGCCAAGATCCAGGGCAAGCCTATGGCTACACCTTC.

The J gene is TRBJ1-1, the V gene TRBV7-3, with TRBD1 identical over 7 bases. J was trimmed by 0 bases and V by 1 base; bases with no gene match: 2. The CDR3 is 15 amino acids. Germline lookup yields CDR1 SGHTA and CDR2 FQGTGA. The CDR3 coding sequence is TGTGCCAGCAGCTTAAGAGGGGGCATGAACACTGAAGCTTTCTTT. Its translation: CASSLRGGMNTEAFF. The entire variable domain, with the rest obtained from reference TRBV7-3 and TRBJ1-1, is as follows: GAGVSQTPSNKVTEKGKYVELRCDPISGHTALYWYRQSLGQGPEFLIYFQGTGAADDSGLPNDRFFAVRPEGSVSTLKIQRTERGDSAVYLCASSLRGGMNTEAFFGQGTRLTVV.

The chain carries TRBV6-4 and TRBJ2-6, with D perhaps TRBD1 (6 bases). The germline V gene encodes CDR1 MRHNA and CDR2 SNTAGT. Trimming removed 4 bases from V and 1 base from J, with 17 bases in between. There are 18 residues in the CDR3. The DNA for the CDR3 is TGTGCCAGCAGTGTTGAGCAGGGGCACCCTTCTGGGGCCAACGTCCTGACTTTC. Translation: CASSVEQGHPSGANVLTF.

The gene calls are TRBV11-2 and TRBJ1-5, with a possible D match to TRBD1 (5 bases). CDR1 is SGHAT and CDR2 is FQNNGV in the germline V gene. CDR3 length: 15 residues. Deletions cut 1 base from V and 5 bases from J, with 12 bases between. CDR3 in DNA: TGTGCCAGCAGCTTAGTGTCAGGGAACGATCAGCCCCAGCATTTT. Translated, it gives CASSLVSGNDQPQHF. The whole variable domain, filled in from reference TRBV11-2 and TRBJ1-5, reads EAGVAQSPRYKIIEKRQSVAFWCNPISGHATLYWYQQILGQGPKLLIQFQNNGVVDDSQLPKDRFSAERLKGVDSTLKIQPAKLEDSAVYLCASSLVSGNDQPQHFGDGTRLSIL.

The chain couples TRBV5-6 to TRBJ1-2, with 11 bases fitting TRBD1. The J segment lost 7 bases and the V segment lost 0 bases, leaving 8 bases of the junction unmatched. Germline V gene data show CDR1 as SGHDT and CDR2 as YYEEEE. The CDR3 spans 16 residues. The CDR3 sequence is CASSLAGGTGGRGYTF. CDR3 DNA sequence: TGTGCCAGCAGCTTGGCTGGGGGGACAGGGGGGCGTGGCTACACCTTC.

The chain has TRBV3-1 (or the pseudogene TRBV3-2) and TRBJ2-3, with D perhaps TRBD1 (6 bases). Germline-derived CDR1 and CDR2 are LGHDT and YNNKEL (reference sequence). This CDR3 has 15 amino acids. Trimming cost V 3 bases and J 0 bases, with 10 bases left between them. CDR3 loop: CASSHQGSSTDTQYF. DNA for the CDR3: TGTGCCAGCAGCCACCAGGGGTCTAGCACAGATACGCAGTATTTT.

J is TRBJ2-7 and V is TRBV27; 10 positions match TRBD2. Looked up from germline, CDR1 is MNHEY and CDR2 is SMNVEV (reference sequence). The CDR3 consists of 14 residues. The trim removed 5 bases at V and 2 bases at J, leaving 3 bases unmatched. For the CDR3, the DNA is TGTGCCAGCAGTCGGACTAGCGGACCCTACGAGCAGTACTTC. Translation gives CASSRTSGPYEQYF.

V and J are TRBV30 and TRBJ1-1; D not certain. The CDR3 has 15 residues. Germline lookup yields CDR1 GTSNPN and CDR2 SVGIG (reference sequence). V lost 8 bases, J lost 0 bases, and 19 bases lay in between. The CDR3 region has the DNA TGTGCCCCATTTAAACGGGTCGGGATGAACACTGAAGCTTTCTTT. It translates to CAPFKRVGMNTEAFF.

V and J are TRBV28 and TRBJ2-5; a weak D match, TRBD1 (5 bases). Trimming cost V 5 bases and J 0 bases, with 13 bases left between them. There are 15 residues in the CDR3. Germline CDR1 MDHEN, CDR2 SYDVKM. The DNA of the CDR3 is TGTGCCAGCAGTCCTGGGGCAGCCTACCAAGAGACCCAGTACTTC. It specifies CASSPGAAYQETQYF.

The chain joins TRBV5-1 to TRBJ2-7; D gene unclear. Trimming cost V 0 bases and J 5 bases, with 12 bases left between them. Germline V lookup: CDR1 SGHRS, CDR2 YFSETQ. The length of the CDR3 is 14 residues. CDR3 in DNA: TGCGCCAGCAGCTTGGGCCCCTACATCGACGAGCAGTACTTC. The encoded protein is CASSLGPYIDEQYF.

The gene calls are TRBV18 and TRBJ2-3; TRBD2 matches at 8 bases. Trimming at V came to 3 bases and at J to 2 bases, leaving 4 bases not matched to a gene. The CDR3 totals 15 residues. The germline V gene has CDR1 KGHSH and CDR2 LQKENI. The CDR3 protein is CASSPRGDNTDTQYF. DNA for the CDR3: TGTGCCAGCTCACCGCGGGGGGACAACACAGATACGCAGTATTTT.

The chain combines TRBV27 with TRBJ2-1; a possible D gene is TRBD2 (6 bases). Germline assignment: CDR1 MNHEY and CDR2 SMNVEV (reference sequence). V was trimmed by 1 base and J by 4 bases, leaving 14 bases between them. The CDR3 is 16 amino acids. The CDR3, as DNA: TGTGCCAGCAGTTTATTTTCCAGCGGGCCATACAATGAGCAGTTCTTC. Amino acids: CASSLFSSGPYNEQFF.

The V call is TRBV2, the J call TRBJ2-1, with 8 bases matching TRBD2. In germline, CDR1 is SNHLY, CDR2 FYNNEI. The CDR3 runs 14 residues. V gave up 8 bases and J gave up 4 bases; unmatched junction bases: 7. CDR3 protein: CASVAGKRYNEQFF. CDR3 in DNA: TGTGCCAGCGTAGCGGGGAAGAGGTACAATGAGCAGTTCTTC.

This clone was observed a single time. The rearrangement links TRBV28 to TRBJ2-1; TRBD2 aligns across 10 bases. This CDR3 region has 16 residues. The germline gives CDR1 MDHEN, CDR2 SYDVKM. With V trimmed by 1 base and J by 4 bases, 4 bases remained unmatched. Here the CDR3 DNA reads TGTGCCAGCAGTTTATCACGGACTAGCGGTTACAATGAGCAGTTCTTC. Residues: CASSLSRTSGYNEQFF.

This clone was seen a few times. This chain connects TRBV10-3 to TRBJ2-3, with D possibly TRBD1 on 5 matching bases. This CDR3 is 15 amino acids long. Germline V gene data show CDR1 as ENHRY and CDR2 as SYGVKD. V dropped 0 bases and J dropped 3 bases, with 10 bases sitting between them. Here the CDR3 DNA reads TGTGCCATCAGTGAGTCGAATGGGGCAACAGATACGCAGTATTTT. This sequence encodes CAISESNGATDTQYF.

This chain links TRBV6-5 with TRBJ1-2; D is undetermined. V was clipped by 3 bases and J by 3 bases, with 8 bases between them. The CDR3 extends over 13 amino acids. Germline V gene lookup returns CDR1 MNHEY and CDR2 SVGAGI. CDR3 sequence reads: CASSYDTDYGYTF. CDR3 sequence (DNA): TGTGCCAGCAGTTATGATACAGACTATGGCTACACCTTC.